This TCR beta chain was profiled in a study of shared clonotypes between healthy human individuals. The CDR3 contains 15 residues. J was trimmed by 3 bases and V by 4 bases; bases with no gene match: 4. CDR1 SNHLY and CDR2 FYNNEI come from the germline V gene. Among the unsorted PBMC samples, replicate PCRs used around 300 ng DNA, approximately 30,000 T cell genomes. The sequenced material, unsorted PBMC DNA, was run on ten immunoSEQ deep assay plates. The protocol was immunoSEQ multiplex PCR, while the TCRdb copy is restricted to in-frame clones and leaves out a portion. The sample carries fewer than 600,000 clones, around 78% recorded once.

The TCR originated in a woman in her forties in good health. Some clones in this sample may be carry-over from other donors' samples. The genes are TRBV2 and TRBJ1-1, with 11 nucleotides matching TRBD1. Sequenced material: PBMCs. The CDR3 spells CASSGTGGLYTEAFF. CDR3 bases: TGTGCCAGCAGTGGGACAGGGGGCTTGTACACTGAAGCTTTCTTT.